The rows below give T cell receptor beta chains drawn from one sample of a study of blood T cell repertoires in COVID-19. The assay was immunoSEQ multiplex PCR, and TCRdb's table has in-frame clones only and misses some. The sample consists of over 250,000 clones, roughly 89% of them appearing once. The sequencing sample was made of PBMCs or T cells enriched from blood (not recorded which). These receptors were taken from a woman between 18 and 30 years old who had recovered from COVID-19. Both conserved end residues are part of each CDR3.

cdr3_aa: CASTGGRAEAFF; j_call: TRBJ1-1; v_call: TRBV19
cdr3_aa: CATLGGQGAATNEKLFF; j_call: TRBJ1-4; v_call: TRBV2
cdr3_aa: CASQATVGQFF; j_call: TRBJ2-1; v_call: TRBV6-4
cdr3_aa: CASSLEGGVGELFF; j_call: TRBJ2-2; v_call: TRBV7-2
cdr3_aa: CASSPGLAVYEQYF; j_call: TRBJ2-7; v_call: TRBV3-1/TRBV3-2
cdr3_aa: CASGLRAKSNQPQHF; j_call: TRBJ1-5; v_call: TRBV12-5
cdr3_aa: CASSLAQRDRARYSPLHF; j_call: TRBJ1-6; v_call: TRBV7-8
cdr3_aa: CASSPRTGLHSPLHF; j_call: TRBJ1-6; v_call: TRBV7-2
cdr3_aa: CASSTHRGLSGNTIYF; j_call: TRBJ1-3; v_call: TRBV7-8
cdr3_aa: CASSPDINYGYTF; j_call: TRBJ1-2; v_call: TRBV5-4
cdr3_aa: CASSQEEYRRDQPQHF; j_call: TRBJ1-5; v_call: TRBV3-1/TRBV3-2
cdr3_aa: CASSYGQGRYTDTQYF; j_call: TRBJ2-3; v_call: TRBV11-1
cdr3_aa: CATRRRVRDTEAFF; j_call: TRBJ1-1; v_call: TRBV28
cdr3_aa: CASSFGREASTDTQYF; j_call: TRBJ2-3; v_call: TRBV11-3
cdr3_aa: CASSQAIFAGDYEQYF; j_call: TRBJ2-7; v_call: TRBV4-3
cdr3_aa: CASSLVATGRSYEQYF; j_call: TRBJ2-7; v_call: TRBV5-1
cdr3_aa: CASSVWIGEKLFF; j_call: TRBJ1-4; v_call: TRBV6-4
cdr3_aa: CAWSPQDSYEQYF; j_call: TRBJ2-7; v_call: TRBV30
cdr3_aa: CASSLSRARTGYTF; j_call: TRBJ1-2; v_call: TRBV7-2
cdr3_aa: CASSTWTGDIQYF; j_call: TRBJ2-4; v_call: TRBV19
cdr3_aa: CASSLALSRENYGYTF; j_call: TRBJ1-2; v_call: TRBV5-1
cdr3_aa: CASSTQDSSNYEQYF; j_call: TRBJ2-7; v_call: TRBV7-9
cdr3_aa: CASSIDRDQPQHF; j_call: TRBJ1-5; v_call: TRBV19
cdr3_aa: CASSPGQAADTQYF; j_call: TRBJ2-3; v_call: TRBV5-1
cdr3_aa: CASSLVLPQDSEQFF; j_call: TRBJ2-1; v_call: TRBV7-2
cdr3_aa: CASSYGHRAKNIQYF; j_call: TRBJ2-4; v_call: TRBV6-6
cdr3_aa: CASSVDRGTMDGYTF; j_call: TRBJ1-2; v_call: TRBV7-3
cdr3_aa: CASSMGTGQNTEAFF; j_call: TRBJ1-1; v_call: TRBV19
cdr3_aa: CASSLGTPSYEQYF; j_call: TRBJ2-7; v_call: TRBV28
cdr3_aa: CATRTGGSNTGELFF; j_call: TRBJ2-2; v_call: TRBV15
cdr3_aa: CASSLGIGLNEKLFF; j_call: TRBJ1-4; v_call: TRBV11-2
cdr3_aa: CASSDSGSGTDTQYF; j_call: TRBJ2-3; v_call: TRBV25-1
cdr3_aa: CASSFAPTYEQYF; j_call: TRBJ2-7; v_call: TRBV19
cdr3_aa: CASSVGTLPPGLAGISSYNEQFF; j_call: TRBJ2-1; v_call: TRBV9
cdr3_aa: CASSDSGGATDTQYF; j_call: TRBJ2-3; v_call: TRBV6-4
cdr3_aa: CASSVEPVYGTGELFF; j_call: TRBJ2-2; v_call: TRBV9
cdr3_aa: CSVEWGGNNLYGYTF; j_call: TRBJ1-2; v_call: TRBV29-1
cdr3_aa: CASSVDGASSYNEQFF; j_call: TRBJ2-1; v_call: TRBV9
cdr3_aa: CASSPDRGYQPQHF; j_call: TRBJ1-5; v_call: TRBV18
cdr3_aa: CASSSLAGAWLGEQYF; j_call: TRBJ2-7; v_call: TRBV6-2/TRBV6-3
cdr3_aa: CASSLQWGQSGNTIYF; j_call: TRBJ1-3; v_call: TRBV5-1
cdr3_aa: CASRPQMGGDQGALHF; j_call: TRBJ1-6; v_call: TRBV27
cdr3_aa: CASSSGLAGVYEQYF; j_call: TRBJ2-7; v_call: TRBV4-3
cdr3_aa: CASSVRRGGTDTQYF; j_call: TRBJ2-3; v_call: TRBV25-1
cdr3_aa: CASSIWTGRQPQHF; j_call: TRBJ1-5; v_call: TRBV19
cdr3_aa: CASSPLDSPSYNEQFF; j_call: TRBJ2-1; v_call: TRBV4-1
cdr3_aa: CASGLGQEQETQYF; j_call: TRBJ2-5; v_call: TRBV12-5
cdr3_aa: CASSSVANRQLSSYEQYF; j_call: TRBJ2-7; v_call: TRBV7-8
cdr3_aa: CASTVPGLVREQFF; j_call: TRBJ2-1; v_call: TRBV28
cdr3_aa: CASSDFVGTGDYGYTF; j_call: TRBJ1-2; v_call: TRBV19
cdr3_aa: CASSPDSVGSPLHF; j_call: TRBJ1-6; v_call: TRBV18
cdr3_aa: CASSFAGGEKLFF; j_call: TRBJ1-4; v_call: TRBV27
cdr3_aa: CASSRGLAGVGEQYF; j_call: TRBJ2-7; v_call: TRBV7-9
cdr3_aa: CASSPRRTGVNEKLFF; j_call: TRBJ1-4; v_call: TRBV18